This T cell receptor (beta chain) stems from a study of CD8 T cells in ankylosing spondylitis. Findings of the study overall: A TCR beta motif made of roughly eight highly homologous variants seemed typical of ankylosing spondylitis blood. Disease-linked clones reportedly showed significant enrichment in matched ankylosing spondylitis synovial fluid. A number of the motif variants had already been described in reactive arthritis synovial fluid and blood. Disease-linked clones were CD8+ and relatively rare in peripheral blood.

This clonotype was found a few times. Its antigen is currently unknown. It was by quantitative 5'-RACE with molecular barcodes that TCR beta libraries were made. Via MiXCR, TCRdb re-called the 5' RACE reads, giving one row per CDR3 protein. This sample has 200,000 to 250,000 distinct CDR3 sequences, with around 16% found just once. The length of the CDR3 is 16 residues. The germline CDR1 and CDR2 sequences are SEHNR and FQNEAQ (reference sequence). V was shortened by 4 bases and J by 0 bases, with 15 bases between the two germline ends. The chain recombines TRBV7-9 with TRBJ1-1, with a weak D call TRBD1 (5 bases). This TCR came from a male donor with ankylosing spondylitis. Sequencing used blood, either unsorted or a sorted T cell fraction (not recorded which). The CDR3 here is CASSYPRGAMNTEAFF. Written as DNA, the CDR3 is TGTGCCAGCAGCTACCCACGGGGCGCTATGAACACTGAAGCTTTCTTT.